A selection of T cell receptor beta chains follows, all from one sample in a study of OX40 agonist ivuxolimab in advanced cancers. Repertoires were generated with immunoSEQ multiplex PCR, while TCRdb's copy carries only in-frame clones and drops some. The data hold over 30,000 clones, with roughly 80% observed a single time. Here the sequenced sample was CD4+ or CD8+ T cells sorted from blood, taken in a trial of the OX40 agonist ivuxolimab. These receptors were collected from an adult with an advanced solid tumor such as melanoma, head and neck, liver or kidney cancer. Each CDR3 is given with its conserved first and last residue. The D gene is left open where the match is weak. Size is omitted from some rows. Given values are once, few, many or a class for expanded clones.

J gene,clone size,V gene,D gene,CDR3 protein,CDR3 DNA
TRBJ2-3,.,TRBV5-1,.,CASRFVLSTDTQYF,TGCGCCAGCAGGTTCGTCTTAAGCACAGATACGCAGTATTTT
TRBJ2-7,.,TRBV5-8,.,CASSARGRAIGEQYF,TGTGCCAGCAGCGCGAGGGGCAGGGCTATAGGCGAGCAGTACTTC
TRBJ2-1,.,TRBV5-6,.,CASSSRQVFYNEQFF,TGTGCCAGCAGCTCGCGGCAGGTATTCTACAATGAGCAGTTCTTC
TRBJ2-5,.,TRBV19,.,CASSTGQQETQYF,TGTGCCAGTAGTACCGGACAGCAAGAGACCCAGTACTTC
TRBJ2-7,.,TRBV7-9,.,CASSLGRATHEQYF,TGTGCCAGCAGTTTAGGCAGGGCGACCCACGAGCAGTACTTC
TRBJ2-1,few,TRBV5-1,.,CAGQGPRTALSIQFF,TGCGCCGGACAAGGGCCACGGACAGCCCTTAGCATTCAGTTCTTC
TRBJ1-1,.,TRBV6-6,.,CASRKQRDMNTEAFF,TGTGCCAGCAGAAAACAACGGGACATGAACACTGAAGCTTTCTTT
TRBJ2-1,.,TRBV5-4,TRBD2,CASSVDPRGSSYNEQFF,TGTGCCAGCAGCGTAGACCCGCGGGGGAGCTCCTACAATGAGCAGTTCTTC
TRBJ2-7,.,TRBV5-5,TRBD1,CASSLGQGRTNEQYF,TGTGCCAGCAGCTTGGGACAGGGAAGGACGAACGAGCAGTACTTC
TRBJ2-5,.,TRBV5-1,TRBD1,CASSSLGTGSETQYF,TGCGCCAGCAGCTCCCTCGGGACAGGGTCAGAGACCCAGTACTTC
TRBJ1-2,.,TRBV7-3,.,CASSLNGGAAPLYTF,TGTGCCAGCAGCTTAAACGGTGGGGCAGCCCCGCTTTACACCTTC
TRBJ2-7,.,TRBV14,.,CASSRRGIILSEQYF,TGTGCCAGCAGCCGCCGGGGCATTATTCTGTCCGAGCAGTACTTC
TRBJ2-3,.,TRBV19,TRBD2,CATSPTGGSDTQYF,TGTGCCACCTCACCTACGGGGGGATCAGATACGCAGTATTTT
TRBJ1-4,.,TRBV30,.,CAWRTYRDEKLFF,TGTGCCTGGAGGACTTATCGAGATGAAAAACTGTTTTTT
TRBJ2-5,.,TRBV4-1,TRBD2,CASSQSGDPRETQYF,TGCGCCAGCAGCCAAAGCGGGGACCCACGAGAGACCCAGTACTTC
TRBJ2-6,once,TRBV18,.,CASSPSQGSGANVLTF,TGTGCCAGCTCACCCTCACAGGGATCTGGGGCCAACGTCCTGACTTTC
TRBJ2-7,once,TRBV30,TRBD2,CAWTSGGEQYF,TGTGCCTGGACCAGCGGGGGCGAGCAGTACTTC
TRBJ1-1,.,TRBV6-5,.,CASSYEGPNTEAFF,TGTGCCAGCAGTTATGAAGGGCCGAACACTGAAGCTTTCTTT
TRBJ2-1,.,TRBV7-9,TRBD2,CASSLPRLGLSGGNHEQFF,TGTGCCAGCAGCTTACCACGCCTGGGCCTTAGCGGGGGGAATCATGAGCAGTTCTTC
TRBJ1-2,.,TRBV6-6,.,CASRDPGQTGYTF,TGTGCCAGCAGGGACCCTGGACAGACCGGTTACACCTTC
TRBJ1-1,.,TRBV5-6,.,CASRDRTEAFF,TGTGCCAGCAGGGATAGGACTGAAGCTTTCTTT
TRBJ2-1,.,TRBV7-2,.,CASSPVGYEQFF,TGTGCCAGCAGCCCCGTCGGCTACGAGCAGTTCTTC
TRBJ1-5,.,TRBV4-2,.,CASSQVWNNQPQHF,TGTGCCAGCAGCCAAGTATGGAACAATCAGCCCCAGCATTTT
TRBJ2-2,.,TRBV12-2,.,CASRLGYRGYTGELFF,TGTGCAAGTCGCTTAGGATACAGGGGATACACCGGGGAGCTGTTTTTT
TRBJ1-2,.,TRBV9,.,CASRDPGTENYGYTF,TGTGCCAGCAGGGATCCCGGGACGGAAAACTATGGCTACACCTTC
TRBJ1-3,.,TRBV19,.,CASTRGGSGNTIYF,TGTGCCAGCACGCGTGGGGGATCTGGAAACACCATATATTTT
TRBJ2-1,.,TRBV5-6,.,CASSLVGGAHNEQFF,TGTGCCAGCAGCTTGGTTGGGGGGGCTCACAATGAGCAGTTCTTC
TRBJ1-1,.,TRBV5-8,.,CASSFSGSGGAAFF,TGTGCCAGCAGCTTCTCAGGCTCGGGAGGGGCCGCATTCTTT
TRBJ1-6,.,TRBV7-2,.,CASSSPAPRNSPLHF,TGTGCCAGCAGCTCCCCGGCCCCTAGGAATTCACCCCTCCACTTT
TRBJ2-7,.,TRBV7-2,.,CASSFLGPRGYEQYF,TGTGCCAGCAGCTTCCTAGGGCCCCGAGGCTACGAGCAGTACTTC
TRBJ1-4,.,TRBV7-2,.,CASSLVGLEKLFF,TGTGCCAGCAGCTTGGTTGGCCTCGAAAAACTGTTTTTT